A single sample gave rise to the 32 T cell receptor beta chains below, sequenced in a study of blood T cells in healthy people across ages. It was with a sample-barcoded 5' primer and a J-beta primer mix that a second PCR of roughly 7 to 12 cycles was run. TCRdb reprocessed the 5' RACE reads with MiXCR, giving one entry per CDR3 protein. This table holds about a million distinct CDR3 sequences, roughly 51% found once. Sequencing input: blood. Receptors originate from a woman aged 60-75 years in good health.

This chain uses TRBV29-1 with TRBJ1-1; weak D call: TRBD1 (6 bases). The CDR3 length is 10 residues. With 7 bases removed from V and 7 bases from J, the gap between germline ends came to 10 bases. Looked up from germline, CDR1 is SQVTM and CDR2 is ANQGSEA. CDR3 nucleotide sequence: TGCAGCGCCGAACAGGGTGAAGCTTTCTTT. Encoded protein: CSAEQGEAFF.

Concerning this clonotype itself: One junction end does not reproduce the germline sequence, and a read error may be involved. This sequence joins TRBV20-1 and TRBJ2-7, with a tentative D call TRBD1 (6 bases). The CDR3 spans 15 residues. Germline values: CDR1 DFQATT, CDR2 SNEGSKA (reference sequence). Written as DNA, the CDR3 is TGCAGTGCTAGAGAACCGGACAGCTACTCCTACGGGCAGTACTTC. Encoded protein: CSAREPDSYSYGQYF.

The V call is TRBV27, the J call TRBJ1-5; tentative D call: TRBD1 (5 bases). Germline loops: CDR1 MNHEY, CDR2 SMNVEV (reference sequence). V gave up 3 bases and J gave up 5 bases, with 8 bases separating them. This CDR3 spans 13 amino acids. In DNA form, the CDR3 reads TGTGCCAGCAGTTTCCAGGGACATCAGCCCCAGCATTTT. Protein product: CASSFQGHQPQHF.

Only a few counts were recorded for this clonotype. The rearrangement links TRBV9 to TRBJ2-7, with 8 nucleotides matching TRBD1. J gave up 2 bases and V 3 bases, and 7 bases lay outside the gene matches. The germline gives CDR1 SGDLS, CDR2 YYNGEE. The CDR3 runs 15 residues. The CDR3 DNA reads as TGTGCCAGCAGCGCAGCGACAGGGGCCCCCTACGAGCAGTACTTC. Translation: CASSAATGAPYEQYF. Full variable domain (remainder filled in from reference TRBV9 and TRBJ2-7): DSGVTQTPKHLITATGQRVTLRCSPRSGDLSVYWYQQSLDQGLQFLIQYYNGEERAKGNILERFSAQQFPDLHSELNLSSLELGDSALYFCASSAATGAPYEQYFGPGTRLTVT.

The chain recombines TRBV6-1 with TRBJ1-4; D uncertain. V was shortened by 5 bases and J by 4 bases, with 23 bases between the two germline ends. Germline assignment: CDR1 MNHNS and CDR2 SASEGT. This CDR3 has 18 residues. The chain's CDR3 is CASSIVFGRANGNEKLFF. CDR3 bases: TGTGCCAGCAGTATTGTCTTCGGAAGGGCCAACGGTAATGAAAAACTGTTTTTT.

The chain recombines TRBV6-5 with TRBJ1-6, with a possible D match to TRBD1 (5 bases). The CDR3 runs 15 residues. CDR1 is MNHEY and CDR2 is SVGAGI in the germline V gene. Trimming left V 7 bases short and J 2 bases short, with 12 bases between. The CDR3 protein is CASTMTEPYNSPLHF. CDR3 sequence (DNA): TGTGCCAGCACTATGACAGAGCCCTATAATTCACCCCTCCACTTT.

This sequence joins TRBV7-3 and TRBJ1-6; a possible D gene is TRBD1 (5 bases). The CDR3 spans 15 residues. Per the germline V gene, CDR1 is SGHTA and CDR2 is FQGTGA. Trimming pared 2 bases from V and 7 bases from J, leaving 12 bases between. The CDR3 protein is CASSLSGAPNSPLHF. For the CDR3, the DNA is TGTGCCAGCAGCTTATCTGGGGCTCCGAATTCACCCCTCCACTTT.

This chain links TRBV2 with TRBJ2-7; unclear D gene. Germline V gives CDR1 SNHLY, CDR2 FYNNEI. The V gene lost 4 bases and the J gene lost 0 bases, with 10 bases spanning the gap. CDR3 length: 14 amino acids. This CDR3 reads CASSVKGFSYEQYF. The CDR3 DNA sequence: TGTGCCAGCAGTGTCAAGGGATTCTCCTACGAGCAGTACTTC.

The chain carries TRBV2 and TRBJ2-5, with 7 bases lining up with TRBD1. J was trimmed by 4 bases and V by 7 bases; bases with no gene match: 9. CDR1 SNHLY and CDR2 FYNNEI come from the germline V gene. The CDR3 has 14 amino acids. Here the CDR3 reads CASINDRAGETQYF. In nucleotides, the CDR3 is TGTGCCAGCATTAATGACAGGGCCGGAGAGACCCAGTACTTC. Full variable domain (missing parts from reference TRBV2 and TRBJ2-5): EPEVTQTPSHQVTQMGQEVILRCVPISNHLYFYWYRQILGQKVEFLVSFYNNEISEKSEIFDDQFSVERPDGSNFTLKIRSTKLEDSAMYFCASINDRAGETQYFGPGTRLLVL.

This clonotype has more than one count but fewer than ten. This rearrangement joins TRBV12-3 or TRBV12-4 to TRBJ1-4; D is perhaps TRBD1 (6 bases). The CDR3 length is 15 residues. V lost 6 bases and J 7 bases, leaving 18 bases between the germline ends. This chain's CDR3 is CASSRVRGAIEKLFF. The CDR3 DNA reads TGTGCCAGCAGCCGGGTACGGGGGGCCATTGAAAAACTGTTTTTT.

V gene TRBV29-1 combines with J gene TRBJ2-7; possibly TRBD2 for D (5 bases). Trimming stripped 5 bases from V and 2 bases from J, with 16 bases between. CDR1 SQVTM and CDR2 ANQGSEA come from the germline V gene. The CDR3 totals 14 residues. The chain's CDR3 is CSVSGGEGTYEQYF. Written as DNA, the CDR3 is TGCAGCGTTTCAGGCGGAGAGGGAACCTACGAGCAGTACTTC.

The chain combines TRBV25-1 with TRBJ2-1; D may be TRBD2 (6 bases). The DNA end is more similar to TRBJ2-7, so the J call may be wrong. Per germline, CDR1 MGHDK and CDR2 SYGVNS. The CDR3 spans 15 residues. CDR3 sequence: CASSESGREYNEQYF. The CDR3 DNA is TGTGCCAGCAGTGAATCAGGGCGGGAATACAATGAGCAGTACTTC.

This clonotype was counted once. V gene TRBV12-3 or TRBV12-4 combines with J gene TRBJ1-3, with 7 bases lining up with TRBD1. The ends lost 5 bases at V and 0 bases at J; junction bases unmatched: 4. This CDR3 is built from 15 residues. The CDR3, as DNA: TGTGCCAGCAGTACCCGACAGGGCTCTGGAAACACCATATATTTT. Amino acid sequence: CASSTRQGSGNTIYF.

Only one count was recorded for this clonotype. The V call is TRBV10-1, the J call TRBJ2-7, with a weak D call TRBD2 (6 bases). This CDR3 has 11 amino acids. Germline CDR1 and CDR2: WNHNN and SYGVQD (reference sequence). V was trimmed by 8 bases and J by 7 bases, leaving 12 bases between them. The CDR3 bases are TGCGCCAGCTTTCTCCGGGGGGAGCAGTACTTC. This translates into CASFLRGEQYF.

This clonotype has only one observation. The chain couples TRBV20-1 to TRBJ2-5; D uncertain. With the DNA end fitting TRBJ2-7 better, the J assignment may be wrong. Germline CDR1 and CDR2: DFQATT and SNEGSKA (reference sequence). The CDR3 runs to 11 residues. The CDR3 DNA is TGCAGTGCTAGACCCACCTACGAGCAGTACTTC. Translation: CSARPTYEQYF.

This clonotype was detected a few times. The V gene is TRBV29-1, the J gene TRBJ2-1, with 8 bases that match TRBD1. CDR1 SQVTM and CDR2 ANQGSEA come from the germline V gene. The V and J ends lost 4 bases and 10 bases, in that order; junction bases with no gene match: 12. This CDR3 is built from 14 residues. The CDR3 DNA reads TGCAGCGTTGTCGGGACAGGTCTCCGATACGAGCAGTTCTTC. Encoded protein: CSVVGTGLRYEQFF.

This clonotype has only a few counts. The rearrangement links TRBV28 to TRBJ2-1; 7 bases fit TRBD2. Trimming took 6 bases from V and 9 from J; bases not matched to a gene: 14. The CDR3 is made up of 15 amino acids. Germline V gives CDR1 MDHEN, CDR2 SYDVKM. In nucleotides, the CDR3 is TGTGCCAGCAGCGGAGCGGGAATTAGCTATACTGAGCAGTTCTTC. Translated: CASSGAGISYTEQFF.

The chain carries TRBV20-1 and TRBJ2-3; D gene unclear. Trimming took off 0 bases at V and 0 bases at J, with 7 bases between the two ends. This CDR3 has 14 amino acids. In germline, CDR1 is DFQATT, CDR2 SNEGSKA (reference sequence). The chain's CDR3 is CSARDRVSTDTQYF. DNA of the CDR3: TGCAGTGCTAGAGATCGGGTCAGCACAGATACGCAGTATTTT.

In its sample, this clonotype was seen a few times. The chain has TRBV5-1 and TRBJ2-5, with 7 bases identical to TRBD1. The V gene's germline CDR1 is SGHRS and CDR2 YFSETQ. The CDR3 sequence is 14 residues long. Germline trimming cut 2 bases from V and 2 bases from J; bases unmatched to any gene: 3. CDR3 coding DNA: TGCGCCAGCAGCTTACAGGGACAGCAAGAGACCCAGTACTTC. This encodes CASSLQGQQETQYF. Based on the CDR3 plus reference TRBV5-1 and TRBJ2-5, the full variable domain is KAGVTQTPRYLIKTRGQQVTLSCSPISGHRSVSWYQQTPGQGLQFLFEYFSETQRNKGNFPGRFSGRQFSNSRSEMNVSTLELGDSALYLCASSLQGQQETQYFGPGTRLLVL.

This clonotype was seen a handful of times. The chain's CDR3 is CASRLRTLNTEAFF. The CDR3 nucleotides are TGTGCCAGCCGTCTCAGGACCCTGAACACTGAAGCTTTCTTT. The chain is built from TRBV2 and TRBJ1-1; D ambiguous. Looked up from germline, CDR1 is SNHLY and CDR2 is FYNNEI. V lost 8 bases to trimming and J lost 0 bases, with 13 bases between them. CDR3 size: 14 residues.

The V and J genes are TRBV27 and TRBJ2-7; the match to TRBD2 covers 12 bases. Trimming took 5 bases from V and 3 from J; bases not matched to a gene: 11. The germline gives CDR1 MNHEY, CDR2 SMNVEV (reference sequence). The CDR3 is 17 residues long. The DNA of the CDR3 is TGTGCCAGCAGTCAAACACTAGCGGGAGGTTCAAGCTACGAGCAGTACTTC. Translating gives CASSQTLAGGSSYEQYF.

J is TRBJ2-5 and V is TRBV15; tentatively, D is TRBD1 or TRBD2 (5 bases each). The CDR3 sequence is 16 residues long. The V gene lost 5 bases and the J gene lost 1 base, with 17 bases spanning the gap. Looked up from germline, CDR1 is LNHNV and CDR2 is YYDKDF (reference sequence). CDR3 region: CATSGHIGTSQETQYF. In DNA, the CDR3 is TGTGCCACCAGCGGTCACATAGGGACGAGCCAAGAGACCCAGTACTTC. Looking up the rest from reference TRBV15 and TRBJ2-5 gives the full variable domain: DAMVIQNPRYQVTQFGKPVTLSCSQTLNHNVMYWYQQKSSQAPKLLFHYYDKDFNNEADTPDNFQSRRPNTSFCFLDIRSPGLGDTAMYLCATSGHIGTSQETQYFGPGTRLLVL.

This clonotype was seen a few times. V is TRBV12-3 or TRBV12-4 and J is TRBJ2-7, with TRBD1 matching 9 bases. CDR3 size: 16 residues. J was trimmed by 1 base and V by 5 bases; bases with no gene match: 9. CDR3 in DNA: TGTGCCAGCAGTACGTGGACAGGGGCGGTATCCTACGAGCAGTACTTC. Its protein is CASSTWTGAVSYEQYF.

The gene calls are TRBV20-1 and TRBJ1-2; no firm D call. Germline CDR1 DFQATT, CDR2 SNEGSKA (reference sequence). The ends were cut back, 4 bases at V and 5 bases at J, with 14 bases in the middle. The CDR3 length is 13 residues. CDR3 amino acids: CSATRLTGYGYTF. The CDR3 DNA reads TGCAGTGCTACCCGCCTAACTGGGTATGGCTACACCTTC.

The gene calls are TRBV6-1 and TRBJ2-1; 9 nucleotides agree with TRBD2. The CDR3 length is 15 residues. The J segment lost 6 bases and the V segment lost 8 bases, leaving 11 bases of the junction unmatched. CDR1 and CDR2 (germline): MNHNS, SASEGT. In DNA, the CDR3 is TGTGCCAGCGTCTTAGCGGGAGATAAGGTCAATGAGCAGTTCTTC. Amino acid sequence: CASVLAGDKVNEQFF.

The V and J genes are TRBV13 and TRBJ1-1; a weak D match, TRBD1 (6 bases). The ends were cut back, 3 bases at V and 1 base at J, with 15 bases in the middle. Germline CDR1 PRHDT, CDR2 FYEKMQ (reference sequence). This CDR3 has 16 amino acids. The DNA for the CDR3 is TGTGCCAGCAGCTTGGGGCCGGGACAACCGAACACTGAAGCTTTCTTT. Its protein is CASSLGPGQPNTEAFF.

The V gene is TRBV20-1, the J gene TRBJ2-3; 16 positions agree with TRBD2. The J segment lost 4 bases and the V segment lost 4 bases, leaving 8 bases of the junction unmatched. Germline V CDR1 and CDR2: DFQATT, SNEGSKA (reference sequence). The CDR3 consists of 17 residues. CDR3 bases: TGCAGTGCTATCTCTCCGGGACTAGCGGGAGGGTCAGATACGCAGTATTTT. It yields the protein CSAISPGLAGGSDTQYF.

This clonotype was detected a few times. The chain carries TRBV6-2 or TRBV6-3 and TRBJ2-3, with D perhaps TRBD2 (5 bases). This CDR3 is built from 12 residues. Between the trimmed V and J ends, which lost 4 bases and 7 bases, there was a span of 9 bases. Germline CDR1 is MNHEY and CDR2 is SVGEGT. The CDR3 loop reads CASSSQRYTQYF. In DNA form, the CDR3 reads TGTGCCAGCAGTTCCCAGCGGTATACGCAGTATTTT.

V usage is TRBV20-1 and J usage is TRBJ2-1; 10 bases line up with TRBD2. The germline V gene encodes CDR1 DFQATT and CDR2 SNEGSKA (reference sequence). The junction had 6 bases not matched to a gene; V was cut back by 5 bases and J by 8 bases. This CDR3 comprises 13 residues. The CDR3: CSAPGTSVDEQFF. The CDR3 coding sequence is TGCAGTGCTCCCGGGACTAGCGTCGATGAGCAGTTCTTC.

J is TRBJ2-7 and V is TRBV4-1, with a tentative D call TRBD1 (6 bases). This CDR3 has 13 residues. CDR1 and CDR2 (germline): MGHRA, YSYEKL. The V end was cut by 0 bases, the J end by 12 bases, with 15 bases between. CDR3 coding DNA: TGCGCCAGCAGCCAAGAAGTAAGGGGGATAGTGTACTTC. It translates to CASSQEVRGIVYF.

The genes are TRBV12-3 or TRBV12-4 and TRBJ1-1; D possibly corresponds to TRBD1 (6 bases). This CDR3 contains 13 residues. Trimming took off 7 bases at V and 0 bases at J, with 9 bases between the two ends. The CDR3 is CASKTGMNTEAFF. The CDR3, as DNA: TGTGCCAGCAAAACAGGGATGAACACTGAAGCTTTCTTT.

This chain connects TRBV11-2 to TRBJ2-6; D not certain. Trimming took 6 bases from V and 6 from J, leaving 0 bases between them. Germline V gene data show CDR1 as SGHAT and CDR2 as FQNNGV. CDR3 length equals 10 residues. The CDR3 DNA is TGTGCCAGCAGGGCCAACGTCCTGACTTTC. Amino acid sequence: CASRANVLTF. Filled out from reference TRBV11-2 and TRBJ2-6, the complete variable domain reads EAGVAQSPRYKIIEKRQSVAFWCNPISGHATLYWYQQILGQGPKLLIQFQNNGVVDDSQLPKDRFSAERLKGVDSTLKIQPAKLEDSAVYLCASRANVLTFGAGSRLTVL.